Included here is one TCR beta chain sequence, with context. This record comes from a study of blood T cell repertoires in COVID-19. CDR1 and CDR2 (germline): SEHNR, FQNEAQ (reference sequence). The CDR3 totals 15 residues. V trimming: 5 bases; J trimming: 6 bases; junction bases outside the gene matches: 10. Original methodology: Quantification of nucleated cells was approximated via reference gene primer amplification. TCRdb keeps only in-frame clones here, not all; method: immunoSEQ multiplex PCR. V and J calls and clone size follow that table, whereas D and trimming were derived from the DNA. The sample lists approximately 140,000 clones, approximately 88% occurring once.

The sequence came from a human donor in a cohort sampled during active COVID-19. The chain couples TRBV7-9 to TRBJ2-1, with 7 bases that match TRBD1. Sequencing input: peripheral blood. The CDR3 protein is CASSPVRAGGNEQFF. CDR3 nucleotide sequence: TGTGCCAGCAGCCCGGTTCGAGCAGGGGGCAATGAGCAGTTCTTC. The variable domain in full, completed from reference TRBV7-9 and TRBJ2-1, reads DTGVSQNPRHKITKRGQNVTFRCDPISEHNRLYWYRQTLGQGPEFLTYFQNEAQLEKSRLLSDRFSAERPKGSFSTLEIQRTEQGDSAMYLCASSPVRAGGNEQFFGPGTRLTVL.